This passage covers 27 T cell receptor beta chains from one sample sequenced in a study of beta chain features in type 1 diabetes. Reverse transcription of all isolated RNA meant that expressed TCRB transcripts were sequenced. The assay was immunoSEQ multiplex PCR, and TCRdb's table has in-frame clones only and misses some. The table shows 860,000 or so clones, with roughly 17% occurring only once. The sequenced sample consisted of naive CD4+ T cells from blood. The receptors come from a woman aged 18-29 years in good health.

This chain joins TRBV7-9 and TRBJ2-3; the match to TRBD1 covers 9 bases. There are 16 residues in the CDR3. V was clipped by 2 bases and J by 2 bases; unmatched bases: 5. The germline V gene has CDR1 SEHNR and CDR2 FQNEAQ (reference sequence). CDR3: CASSLLTGGNTDTQYF. DNA of the CDR3: TGTGCCAGCAGCTTATTGACAGGGGGAAACACAGATACGCAGTATTTT.

This clone was counted a few times. The CDR3 region has the DNA TGTGCCAGCAGGAGGGACAGGGGGCCGGAGAGCTCCTACAATGAGCAGTTCTTC. Amino acid sequence: CASRRDRGPESSYNEQFF. This chain joins TRBV27 and TRBJ2-1, with 12 bases matching TRBD1. CDR1 MNHEY and CDR2 SMNVEV come from the germline V gene (reference sequence). With 6 bases clipped from V and 0 bases from J, the junction kept 9 bases outside the gene matches. The CDR3 consists of 18 residues.

The J gene is TRBJ1-2, the V gene TRBV4-1; 7 nucleotides match TRBD1. This CDR3 is 15 amino acids long. Losses at the gene ends were 0 bases for V and 6 bases for J; bases not matched to a gene: 7. CDR1 is MGHRA, CDR2 YSYEKL, per germline. The chain's CDR3 is CASSQEETGWDGYTF. In DNA, the CDR3 is TGCGCCAGCAGCCAAGAGGAGACAGGGTGGGATGGCTACACCTTC.

This clone has more than one count but fewer than ten. This rearrangement joins TRBV21-1 to TRBJ2-7; the DNA was not used to check the table's D call, TRBD1. TRBV21-1 is a documented pseudogene. The CDR3 runs to 15 residues. The CDR3 nucleotides are TGTGCCAGCAGTCCCGGGACAGGGAGCTCCTACGAGCAGTACTTC. Its protein product is CASSPGTGSSYEQYF.

This clone was recorded a few times. The chain combines TRBV5-1 with TRBJ1-1, with D hard to call. V lost 5 bases and J 0 bases, leaving 8 bases between the germline ends. This CDR3 contains 13 residues. Germline assignment: CDR1 SGHRS and CDR2 YFSETQ. This CDR3 reads CASRQSLNTEAFF. In DNA form, the CDR3 reads TGCGCCAGCAGACAGAGCCTGAACACTGAAGCTTTCTTT.

This clone was picked up a small number of times. The V gene is TRBV6-5, the J gene TRBJ2-1, with a possible D match to TRBD1 (5 bases). Germline assignment: CDR1 MNHEY and CDR2 SVGAGI. V gave up 4 bases and J gave up 15 bases, with 16 bases separating them. The CDR3 spans 12 residues. CDR3 coding DNA: TGTGCCAGCAGTTTTCGACAGCCCGGCCTGTTCTTC. Its translation is CASSFRQPGLFF.

This clone was seen only a few times. The chain joins TRBV5-1 to TRBJ2-2, with D perhaps TRBD1 (5 bases). The CDR3 has 14 residues. The germline V and J ends were trimmed by 5 bases and 4 bases, with 12 bases remaining between them. Germline loops: CDR1 SGHRS, CDR2 YFSETQ. The CDR3 coding sequence is TGCGCCAGCAGGGCAGACAGAGGCACCGGGGAGCTGTTTTTT. This sequence encodes CASRADRGTGELFF.

This chain connects TRBV10-3 to TRBJ2-3; maybe TRBD2 (6 bases). The CDR3 length is 14 residues. Germline V gives CDR1 ENHRY, CDR2 SYGVKD. The ends were cut back, 6 bases at V and 3 bases at J, with 13 bases in the middle. DNA of the CDR3: TGTGCCATCAGCCGGGACTCCGATACAGATACGCAGTATTTT. The encoded protein is CAISRDSDTDTQYF.

The chain has TRBV9 and TRBJ1-1, with TRBD1 matching over 7 bases. CDR1 is SGDLS, CDR2 YYNGEE, per germline. The CDR3 loop spans 14 amino acids. With 4 bases clipped from V and 5 bases from J, the junction kept 8 bases outside the gene matches. The CDR3 sequence is CASSLSPGGTEAFF. CDR3 DNA: TGTGCCAGCAGCCTAAGCCCAGGGGGTACTGAAGCTTTCTTT.

There are a few counts of this clone. The V gene is TRBV28, the J gene TRBJ2-1; 8 bases fit TRBD2. Germline CDR1 and CDR2: MDHEN and SYDVKM. V dropped 6 bases and J dropped 6; count of bases not matched to a gene: 13. The CDR3 consists of 16 residues. The CDR3 here is CASSTGGRRTRNEQFF. The CDR3 DNA sequence: TGTGCCAGCAGCACGGGGGGGAGGCGTACCCGCAATGAGCAGTTCTTC.

This clone occurred a few times. The CDR3 region is CASKTHRTISGNTIYF. The CDR3 DNA is TGTGCCAGTAAAACTCATCGGACTATCTCTGGAAACACCATATATTTT. The chain employs TRBV19 and TRBJ1-3; the D is unclear. V was trimmed by 7 bases and J by 0 bases, leaving 16 bases between them. This CDR3 is built from 16 residues. Germline values: CDR1 LNHDA, CDR2 SQIVND (reference sequence). Together with reference TRBV19 and TRBJ1-3, the CDR3 gives the full variable domain: DGGITQSPKYLFRKEGQNVTLSCEQNLNHDAMYWYRQDPGQGLRLIYYSQIVNDFQKGDIAEGYSVSREKKESFPLTVTSAQKNPTAFYLCASKTHRTISGNTIYFGEGSWLTVV.

V and J are TRBV9 and TRBJ2-5, with D perhaps being TRBD1 or TRBD2 (5 bases each). From germline, CDR1 is SGDLS and CDR2 YYNGEE. The V end lost 0 bases, the J end lost 5 bases, and 14 bases lay between the germline ends. This CDR3 has 15 residues. CDR3 sequence: CASSVAGQFLETQYF. The CDR3 nucleotides are TGTGCCAGCAGCGTAGCGGGGCAGTTCCTGGAGACCCAGTACTTC. Variable domain in full (rest from reference TRBV9 and TRBJ2-5): DSGVTQTPKHLITATGQRVTLRCSPRSGDLSVYWYQQSLDQGLQFLIQYYNGEERAKGNILERFSAQQFPDLHSELNLSSLELGDSALYFCASSVAGQFLETQYFGPGTRLLVL.

The chain carries TRBV19 and TRBJ1-5; TRBD1 is a possible D gene (5 bases). Trimming took off 7 bases at V and 4 bases at J, with 23 bases between the two ends. The CDR3 is 17 amino acids. Germline V gives CDR1 LNHDA, CDR2 SQIVND (reference sequence). CDR3 region: CASTLRLTVWGNQPQHF. The CDR3 DNA reads TGTGCCAGTACCTTGAGGTTGACAGTATGGGGTAATCAGCCCCAGCATTTT. Filled out from reference TRBV19 and TRBJ1-5, the complete variable domain reads DGGITQSPKYLFRKEGQNVTLSCEQNLNHDAMYWYRQDPGQGLRLIYYSQIVNDFQKGDIAEGYSVSREKKESFPLTVTSAQKNPTAFYLCASTLRLTVWGNQPQHFGDGTRLSIL.

This chain links TRBV28 with TRBJ2-1; 9 bases agree with TRBD1. Germline lookup yields CDR1 MDHEN and CDR2 SYDVKM. V gave up 3 bases and J gave up 1 base; unmatched junction bases: 4. The length of the CDR3 is 16 residues. This CDR3 is CASSFLGQGSYNEQFF. In DNA form, the CDR3 reads TGTGCCAGCAGTTTTCTTGGACAGGGGTCCTACAATGAGCAGTTCTTC.

This clone was seen only a few times. This chain joins TRBV5-4 and TRBJ1-1, with unresolved D. Germline V gene sequence: CDR1 SGHNT, CDR2 YYREEE (reference sequence). Trimming took off 0 bases at V and 5 bases at J, with 17 bases between the two ends. The CDR3 is made up of 16 amino acids. CDR3 DNA: TGTGCCAGCAGCTTGGCCCCCTCGATTCTGGGGACTGAAGCTTTCTTT. It translates to CASSLAPSILGTEAFF.

The rearrangement joins TRBV18 to TRBJ2-1, with D uncertain. Per germline, CDR1 KGHSH and CDR2 LQKENI. The V end lost 1 base, the J end lost 4 bases, and 14 bases lay between the germline ends. This CDR3 spans 16 amino acids. The CDR3 DNA reads TGTGCCAGCTCACCACTCGGCAGAATCTTTTACAATGAGCAGTTCTTC. Its protein product is CASSPLGRIFYNEQFF.

This clone has more than one count but fewer than ten. The gene calls are TRBV28 and TRBJ2-2; 7 bases are shared with TRBD1. V shed 3 bases, J shed 1 base, and the junction held 8 bases outside the gene matches. CDR3 length: 17 amino acids. Per the germline V gene, CDR1 is MDHEN and CDR2 is SYDVKM. The CDR3 region has the DNA TGTGCCAGCAGTTTCAATGGACAGGCGGGGAACACCGGGGAGCTGTTTTTT. It encodes CASSFNGQAGNTGELFF. Variable domain in full (rest from reference TRBV28 and TRBJ2-2): DVKVTQSSRYLVKRTGEKVFLECVQDMDHENMFWYRQDPGLGLRLIYFSYDVKMKEKGDIPEGYSVSREKKERFSLILESASTNQTSMYLCASSFNGQAGNTGELFFGEGSRLTVL.

This clone has only a few counts. The CDR3: CSVSGQSQTQYF. The CDR3 nucleotides are TGCAGCGTTTCGGGCCAGAGTCAGACCCAGTACTTC. The chain links TRBV29-1 to TRBJ2-5; D remains ambiguous. V dropped 5 bases and J dropped 6 bases, with 13 bases sitting between them. The CDR3 is 12 amino acids. Germline V gene lookup returns CDR1 SQVTM and CDR2 ANQGSEA. Full variable domain (outside the CDR3, taken from reference TRBV29-1 and TRBJ2-5): SAVISQKPSRDICQRGTSLTIQCQVDSQVTMMFWYRQQPGQSLTLIATANQGSEATYESGFVIDKFPISRPNLTFSTLTVSNMSPEDSSIYLCSVSGQSQTQYFGPGTRLLVL.

There are a few counts of this clone. CDR3 amino acids: CAITISYGYTF. The CDR3 bases are TGTGCCATTACAATTAGCTATGGCTACACCTTC. The V call is TRBV2, the J call TRBJ1-2; D remains ambiguous. Germline assignment: CDR1 SNHLY and CDR2 FYNNEI. This CDR3 spans 11 amino acids. Deletions cut 10 bases from V and 4 bases from J, with 10 bases between.

The V and J genes are TRBV10-3 and TRBJ2-6; D possibly corresponds to TRBD1 (5 bases). Trimming took off 2 bases at V and 1 base at J, with 9 bases between the two ends. The CDR3 covers 16 residues. Germline CDR1 and CDR2: ENHRY and SYGVKD. CDR3 residues: CAISETGFSGANVLTF. In nucleotides, the CDR3 is TGTGCCATCAGTGAGACAGGTTTTTCTGGGGCCAACGTCCTGACTTTC.

The chain combines TRBV6-5 with TRBJ2-2; 7 bases map to TRBD1. The CDR3 runs 15 residues. J gave up 6 bases and V 1 base, and 5 bases lay outside the gene matches. Germline assignment: CDR1 MNHEY and CDR2 SVGAGI. CDR3 region: CASSYYRGLPGELFF. CDR3 coding DNA: TGTGCCAGCAGTTACTACAGGGGCCTACCCGGGGAGCTGTTTTTT.

J is TRBJ2-1 and V is TRBV29-1; D gene ambiguous. Per germline, CDR1 SQVTM and CDR2 ANQGSEA. V was trimmed by 6 bases and J by 0 bases, leaving 12 bases between them. CDR3 length equals 14 residues. Here the CDR3 DNA reads TGCAGCGTAGCAGTCAGCAGCTCCTACAATGAGCAGTTCTTC. Encoded protein: CSVAVSSSYNEQFF.

This clone was detected only a few times. The chain couples TRBV2 to TRBJ2-3, with D hard to call. CDR3 length: 14 amino acids. Trimming removed 7 bases from V and 4 bases from J, with 15 bases in between. Germline V CDR1 and CDR2: SNHLY, FYNNEI. The DNA of the CDR3 is TGTGCCAGCAAAGAGGATACTATCCCAGATACGCAGTATTTT. Its protein is CASKEDTIPDTQYF.

This clone showed up just a few times. The chain recombines TRBV2 with TRBJ1-3, with TRBD1 as a possible D gene (6 bases). This CDR3 comprises 15 residues. Germline CDR1 reads SNHLY; CDR2 reads FYNNEI. Deletions cut 3 bases from V and 3 bases from J, with 12 bases between. The CDR3 is CASSDEWTVGNTIYF. The CDR3 nucleotides read TGTGCCAGCAGTGACGAATGGACAGTTGGAAACACCATATATTTT. The full variable domain, in which reference TRBV2 and TRBJ1-3 provide the parts outside the CDR3, is EPEVTQTPSHQVTQMGQEVILRCVPISNHLYFYWYRQILGQKVEFLVSFYNNEISEKSEIFDDQFSVERPDGSNFTLKIRSTKLEDSAMYFCASSDEWTVGNTIYFGEGSWLTVV.

This chain links TRBV6-5 with TRBJ2-1; either TRBD1 or TRBD2 may fit D (5 bases each). CDR1 is MNHEY and CDR2 is SVGAGI in the germline V gene. V was shortened by 2 bases and J by 0 bases, with 8 bases between the two germline ends. The CDR3 loop spans 15 amino acids. CDR3 in amino acids: CASSYEGPSYNEQFF. The CDR3 DNA reads TGTGCCAGCAGTTACGAGGGACCCTCCTACAATGAGCAGTTCTTC.

The chain recombines TRBV5-4 with TRBJ2-7; D call uncertain. Germline V CDR1 and CDR2: SGHNT, YYREEE (reference sequence). Trimming cost V 4 bases and J 5 bases, with 16 bases left between them. CDR3 size: 14 residues. CDR3 DNA sequence: TGTGCCAGCAGCCAAAGTCTAAACGGTAACGAGCAGTACTTC. This codes for CASSQSLNGNEQYF. Full variable domain (rest looked up from reference TRBV5-4 and TRBJ2-7): ETGVTQSPTHLIKTRGQQVTLRCSSQSGHNTVSWYQQALGQGPQFIFQYYREEENGRGNFPPRFSGLQFPNYSSELNVNALELDDSALYLCASSQSLNGNEQYFGPGTRLTVT.

As regards this clone: Other DNA sequences in the same sample also yield this CDR3. The rearrangement links TRBV4-2 to TRBJ1-5; D is uncertain. Trimming pared 0 bases from V and 2 bases from J, leaving 5 bases between. The germline V gene has CDR1 LGHNA and CDR2 YNFKEQ. This CDR3 region has 14 residues. The CDR3 loop reads CASSQDLGNQPQHF. CDR3 nucleotide sequence: TGTGCCAGCAGCCAAGATCTTGGCAATCAGCCCCAGCATTTT.